This T cell receptor beta chain was sequenced during a study of blood T cell repertoires in COVID-19. TCRdb's table, derived via immunoSEQ multiplex PCR, lists solely in-frame clones and lacks some. The sample records a few hundred thousand clones, 85% to 90% being singletons. The CDR3 contains 15 residues. J was trimmed by 3 bases and V by 1 base; bases with no gene match: 2. From germline, CDR1 is GTSNPN and CDR2 SVGIG (reference sequence). This chain links TRBV30 with TRBJ1-6, with 8 bases matching TRBD1. The receptor was derived from a woman aged 18-35 years with acute COVID-19. The sample comprised PBMCs or T cells enriched from blood (not recorded which). This CDR3 is CAWSDGQGYNSPLHF. The CDR3 DNA reads as TGTGCCTGGAGTGACGGACAGGGCTATAATTCACCCCTCCACTTT. The complete variable domain, with remaining parts taken from reference TRBV30 and TRBJ1-6, reads SQTIHQWPATLVQPVGSPLSLECTVEGTSNPNLYWYRQAAGRGLQLLFYSVGIGQISSEVPQNLSASRPQDRQFILSSKKLLLSDSGFYLCAWSDGQGYNSPLHFGNGTRLTVT.